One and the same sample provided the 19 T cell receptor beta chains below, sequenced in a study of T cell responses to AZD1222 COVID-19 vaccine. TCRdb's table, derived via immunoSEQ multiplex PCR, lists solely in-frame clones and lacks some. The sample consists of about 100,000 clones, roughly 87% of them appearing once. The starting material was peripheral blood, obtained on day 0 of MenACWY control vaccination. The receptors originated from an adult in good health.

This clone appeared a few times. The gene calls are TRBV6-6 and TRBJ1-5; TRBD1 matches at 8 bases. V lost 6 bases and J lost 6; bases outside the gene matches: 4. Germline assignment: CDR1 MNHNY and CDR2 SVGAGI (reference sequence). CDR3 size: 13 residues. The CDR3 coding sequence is TGTGCCAGCAGCTATGGACAGGGTCAGCCCCAGCATTTT. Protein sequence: CASSYGQGQPQHF.

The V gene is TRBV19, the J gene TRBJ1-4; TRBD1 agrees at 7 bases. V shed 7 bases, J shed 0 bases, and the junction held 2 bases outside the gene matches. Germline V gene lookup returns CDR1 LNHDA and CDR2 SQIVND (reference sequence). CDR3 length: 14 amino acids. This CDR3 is CASMTGTTNEKLFF. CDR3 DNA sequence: TGTGCCAGTATGACAGGGACAACTAATGAAAAACTGTTTTTT.

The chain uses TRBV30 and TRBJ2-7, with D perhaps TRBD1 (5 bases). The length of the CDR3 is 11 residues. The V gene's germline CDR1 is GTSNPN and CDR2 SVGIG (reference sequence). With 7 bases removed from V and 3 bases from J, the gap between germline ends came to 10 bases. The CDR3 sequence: CASRENYEQYF. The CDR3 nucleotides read TGTGCCTCCAGGGAAAACTACGAGCAGTACTTC.

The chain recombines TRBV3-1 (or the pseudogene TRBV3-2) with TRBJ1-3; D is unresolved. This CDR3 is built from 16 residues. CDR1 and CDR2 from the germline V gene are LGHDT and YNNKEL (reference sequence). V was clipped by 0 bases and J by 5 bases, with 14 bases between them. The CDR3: CASSQDSWGVRNTIYF. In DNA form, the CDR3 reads TGTGCCAGCAGCCAAGATAGTTGGGGAGTAAGAAACACCATATATTTT.

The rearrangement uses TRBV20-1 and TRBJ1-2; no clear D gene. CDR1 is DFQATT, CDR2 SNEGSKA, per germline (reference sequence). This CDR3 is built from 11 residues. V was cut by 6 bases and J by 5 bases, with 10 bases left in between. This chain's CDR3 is CSAPKEYGYTF. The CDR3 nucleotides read TGCAGTGCGCCAAAGGAGTATGGCTACACCTTC.

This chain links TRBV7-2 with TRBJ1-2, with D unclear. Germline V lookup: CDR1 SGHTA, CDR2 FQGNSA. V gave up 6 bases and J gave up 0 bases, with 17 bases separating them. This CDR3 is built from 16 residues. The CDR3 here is CASSSTLGLANYGYTF. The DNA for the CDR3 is TGTGCCAGCAGTTCTACTCTCGGGTTAGCTAACTATGGCTACACCTTC.

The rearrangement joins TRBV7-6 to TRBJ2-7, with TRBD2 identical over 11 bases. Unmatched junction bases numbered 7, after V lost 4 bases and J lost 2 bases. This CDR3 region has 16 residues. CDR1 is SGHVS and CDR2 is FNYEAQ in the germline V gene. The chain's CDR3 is CASSWGGTSGTYEQYF. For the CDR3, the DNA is TGTGCCAGCAGCTGGGGAGGGACTAGCGGTACCTACGAGCAGTACTTC.

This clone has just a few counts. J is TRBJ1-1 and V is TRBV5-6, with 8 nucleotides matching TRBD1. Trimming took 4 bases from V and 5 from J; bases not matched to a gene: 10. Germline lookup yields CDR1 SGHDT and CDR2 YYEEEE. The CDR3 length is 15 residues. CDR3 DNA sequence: TGTGCCAGCAGCCCGGACAGGGTCGCCAGGACTGAAGCTTTCTTT. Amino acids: CASSPDRVARTEAFF.

CDR3 sequence (DNA): TGTGCCAGCAGTTTATCAGGGGGGAGGCCCCAGCATTTT. It is translated as CASSLSGGRPQHF. The chain combines TRBV27 with TRBJ1-5, with a possible D match to TRBD1 (6 bases). The CDR3 is 13 amino acids. CDR1 MNHEY and CDR2 SMNVEV come from the germline V gene (reference sequence). The V end was cut by 0 bases, the J end by 9 bases, with 9 bases between.

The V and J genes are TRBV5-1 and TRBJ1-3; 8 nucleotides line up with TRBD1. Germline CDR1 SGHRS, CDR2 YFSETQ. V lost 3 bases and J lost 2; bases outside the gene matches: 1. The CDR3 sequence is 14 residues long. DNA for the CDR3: TGCGCCAGCAGCTCGGACAGGGCTGGAAACACCATATATTTT. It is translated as CASSSDRAGNTIYF.

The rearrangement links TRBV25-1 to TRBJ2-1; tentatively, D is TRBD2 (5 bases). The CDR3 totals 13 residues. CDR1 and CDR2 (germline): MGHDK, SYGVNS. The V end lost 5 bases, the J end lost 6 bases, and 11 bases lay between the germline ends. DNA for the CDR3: TGTGCCAGCAGTCGGCTAGCCGGCAATGAGCAGTTCTTC. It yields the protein CASSRLAGNEQFF.

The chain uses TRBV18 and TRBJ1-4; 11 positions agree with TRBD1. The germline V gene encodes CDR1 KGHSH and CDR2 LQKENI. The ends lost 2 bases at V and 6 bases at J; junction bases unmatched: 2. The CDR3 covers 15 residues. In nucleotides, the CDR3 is TGTGCCAGCTCACCAAGGACAGGGGGCGATGAAAAACTGTTTTTT. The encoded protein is CASSPRTGGDEKLFF.

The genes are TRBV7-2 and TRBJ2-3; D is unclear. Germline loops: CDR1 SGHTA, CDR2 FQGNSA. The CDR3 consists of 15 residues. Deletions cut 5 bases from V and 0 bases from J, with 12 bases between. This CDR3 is CASSLSVSSTDTQYF. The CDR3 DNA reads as TGTGCCAGCAGCCTGAGCGTCTCTAGCACAGATACGCAGTATTTT.

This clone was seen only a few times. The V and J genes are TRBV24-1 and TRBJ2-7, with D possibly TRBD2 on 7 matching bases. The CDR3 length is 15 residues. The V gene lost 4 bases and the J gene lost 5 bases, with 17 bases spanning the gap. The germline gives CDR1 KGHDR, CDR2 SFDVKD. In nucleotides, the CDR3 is TGTGCCACCAGTGAAGGTCGGGGGGCTATCAACGAGCAGTACTTC. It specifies CATSEGRGAINEQYF.

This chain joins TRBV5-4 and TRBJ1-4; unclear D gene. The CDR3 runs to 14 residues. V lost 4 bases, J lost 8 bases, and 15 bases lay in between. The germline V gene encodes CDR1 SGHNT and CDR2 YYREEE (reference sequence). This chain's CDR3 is CASSPELSQEKLFF. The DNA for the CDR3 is TGTGCCAGCAGCCCGGAATTATCACAGGAAAAACTGTTTTTT.

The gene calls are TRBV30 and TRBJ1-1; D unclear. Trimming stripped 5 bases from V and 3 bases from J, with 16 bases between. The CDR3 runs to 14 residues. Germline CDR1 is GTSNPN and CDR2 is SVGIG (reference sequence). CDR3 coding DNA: TGTGCCTGGGAGCGACATACCAGCTACACTGAAGCTTTCTTT. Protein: CAWERHTSYTEAFF.

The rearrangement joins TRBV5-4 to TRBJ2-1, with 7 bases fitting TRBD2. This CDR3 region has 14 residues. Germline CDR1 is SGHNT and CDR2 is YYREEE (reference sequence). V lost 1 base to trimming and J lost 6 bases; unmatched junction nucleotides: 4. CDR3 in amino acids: CASSLFGTTNEQFF. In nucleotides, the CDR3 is TGTGCCAGCAGCTTGTTTGGGACTACCAATGAGCAGTTCTTC.

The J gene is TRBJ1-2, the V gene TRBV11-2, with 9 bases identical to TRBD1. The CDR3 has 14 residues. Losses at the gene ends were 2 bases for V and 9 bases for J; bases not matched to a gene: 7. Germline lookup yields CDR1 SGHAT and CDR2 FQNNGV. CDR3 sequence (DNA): TGTGCCAGCAGCTTAACAGGACAGGGGTCGCGCTACACCTTC. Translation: CASSLTGQGSRYTF.

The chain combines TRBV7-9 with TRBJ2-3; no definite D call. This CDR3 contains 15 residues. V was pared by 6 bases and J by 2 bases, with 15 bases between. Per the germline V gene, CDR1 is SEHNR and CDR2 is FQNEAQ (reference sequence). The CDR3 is CASRAVLIPTDTQYF. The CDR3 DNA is TGTGCCAGCAGGGCGGTCTTAATCCCCACAGATACGCAGTATTTT.